The present TCR beta chain was sequenced within a study of shared clonotypes between healthy human individuals. For this clone: The antigen remains undetermined.

Per sorted-subset replicate PCR, input was approximately 210 ng DNA, representing tens of thousands of T cell genomes. Generated by immunoSEQ multiplex PCR, the TCRdb table keeps only in-frame clones and is missing some. The sample includes 1.5 million to 1.9 million clones, approximately 98% of them seen just once. Study-level findings and limits: Clonotypes that were shared across a few donors made up around 5% of naive CD4 clonotypes. Naive subsets typically showed greater estimated richness than memory subsets. Clonotypes shared by all four sorted-subset donors had higher generation probabilities than non-shared clonotypes.

This TCR was recovered from a young man in good health. The source material was naive CD4+ T cells sorted from blood. Subset indicated: CD45RA+ positively selected.

The CDR3 reads CAISETSGSIETQYF. The DNA for the CDR3 is TGTGCCATCAGTGAGACTAGCGGGAGCATAGAGACCCAGTACTTC. This rearrangement joins TRBV10-3 to TRBJ2-5; 11 positions match TRBD2. The V segment lost 2 bases and the J segment 4 bases; nucleotides outside the gene matches: 3. CDR1 and CDR2 (germline): ENHRY, SYGVKD. This CDR3 spans 15 amino acids.